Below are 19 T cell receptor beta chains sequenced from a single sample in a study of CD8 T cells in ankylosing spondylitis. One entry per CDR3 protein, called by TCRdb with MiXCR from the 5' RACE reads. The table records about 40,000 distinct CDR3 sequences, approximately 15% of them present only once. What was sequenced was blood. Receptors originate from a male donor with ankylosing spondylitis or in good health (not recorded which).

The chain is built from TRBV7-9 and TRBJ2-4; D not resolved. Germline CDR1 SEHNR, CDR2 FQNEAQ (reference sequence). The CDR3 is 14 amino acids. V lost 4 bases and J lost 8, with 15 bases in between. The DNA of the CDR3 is TGTGCCAGCAGCTCCCGACGGTCGTTGGACATTCAGTACTTC. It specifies CASSSRRSLDIQYF.

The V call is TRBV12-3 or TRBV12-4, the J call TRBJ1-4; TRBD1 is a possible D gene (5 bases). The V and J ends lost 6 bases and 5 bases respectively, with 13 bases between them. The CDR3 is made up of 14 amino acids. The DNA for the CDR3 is TGTGCCAGCAGGTTGGAGGGGAGGAATGAAAAACTGTTTTTT. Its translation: CASRLEGRNEKLFF.

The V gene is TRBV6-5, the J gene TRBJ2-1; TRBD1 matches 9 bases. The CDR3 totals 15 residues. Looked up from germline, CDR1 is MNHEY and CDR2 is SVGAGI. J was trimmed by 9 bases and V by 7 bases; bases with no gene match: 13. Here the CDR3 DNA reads TGTGCCAGCACCCCCCCCGGACAGGGGCGCGGTGAGCAGTTCTTC. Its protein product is CASTPPGQGRGEQFF.

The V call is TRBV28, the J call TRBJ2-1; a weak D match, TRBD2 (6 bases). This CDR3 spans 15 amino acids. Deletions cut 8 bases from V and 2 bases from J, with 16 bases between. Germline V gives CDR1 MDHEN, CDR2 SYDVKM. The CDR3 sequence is CASRRSGLAYNEQFF. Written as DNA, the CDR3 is TGTGCCAGCCGTCGCAGCGGGCTCGCCTACAATGAGCAGTTCTTC.

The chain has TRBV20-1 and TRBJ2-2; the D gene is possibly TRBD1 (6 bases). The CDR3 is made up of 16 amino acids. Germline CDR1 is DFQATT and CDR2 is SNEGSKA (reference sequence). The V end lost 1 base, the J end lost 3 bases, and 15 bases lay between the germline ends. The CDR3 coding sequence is TGCAGTGCTAGAGGGCTCCGGGACACCTACACCGGGGAGCTGTTTTTT. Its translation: CSARGLRDTYTGELFF.

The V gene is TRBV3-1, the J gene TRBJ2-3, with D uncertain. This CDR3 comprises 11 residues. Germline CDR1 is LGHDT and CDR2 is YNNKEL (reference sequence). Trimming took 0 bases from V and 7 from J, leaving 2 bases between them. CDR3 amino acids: CASSQEYTQYF. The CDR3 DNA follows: TGTGCCAGCAGCCAAGAGTATACGCAGTATTTT.

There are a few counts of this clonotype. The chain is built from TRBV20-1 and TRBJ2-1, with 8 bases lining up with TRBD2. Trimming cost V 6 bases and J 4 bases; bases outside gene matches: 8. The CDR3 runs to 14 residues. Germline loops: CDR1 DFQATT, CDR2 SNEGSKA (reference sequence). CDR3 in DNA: TGCAGTGCACCTCCGGGGGGGAGTTACAATGAGCAGTTCTTC. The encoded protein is CSAPPGGSYNEQFF.

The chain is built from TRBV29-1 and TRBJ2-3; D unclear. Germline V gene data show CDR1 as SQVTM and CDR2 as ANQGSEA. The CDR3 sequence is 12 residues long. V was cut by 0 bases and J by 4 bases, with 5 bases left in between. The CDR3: CSVEEIADTQYF. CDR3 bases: TGCAGCGTTGAAGAAATTGCAGATACGCAGTATTTT.

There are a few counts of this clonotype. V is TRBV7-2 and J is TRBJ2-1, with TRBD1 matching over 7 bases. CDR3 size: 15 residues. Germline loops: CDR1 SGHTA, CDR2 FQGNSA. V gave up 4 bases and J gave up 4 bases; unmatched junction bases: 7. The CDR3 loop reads CASSSGGRRYNEQFF. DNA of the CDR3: TGTGCCAGCAGCTCAGGGGGTCGTAGGTACAATGAGCAGTTCTTC. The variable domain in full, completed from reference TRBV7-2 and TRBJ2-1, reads GAGVSQSPSNKVTEKGKDVELRCDPISGHTALYWYRQSLGQGLEFLIYFQGNSAPDKSGLPSDRFSAERTGGSVSTLTIQRTQQEDSAVYLCASSSGGRRYNEQFFGPGTRLTVL.

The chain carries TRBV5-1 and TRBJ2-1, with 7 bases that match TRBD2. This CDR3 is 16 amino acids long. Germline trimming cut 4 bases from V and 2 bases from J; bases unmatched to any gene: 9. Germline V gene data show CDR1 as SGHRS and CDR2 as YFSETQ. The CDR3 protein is CASSVSGPSTYNEQFF. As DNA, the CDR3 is TGCGCCAGCAGCGTTAGCGGGCCGTCAACCTACAATGAGCAGTTCTTC.

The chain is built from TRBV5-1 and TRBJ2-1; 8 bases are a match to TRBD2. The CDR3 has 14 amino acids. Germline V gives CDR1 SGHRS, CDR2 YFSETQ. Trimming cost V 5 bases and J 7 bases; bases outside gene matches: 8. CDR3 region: CASRISAGDNEQFF. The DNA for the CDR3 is TGCGCCAGCAGAATATCAGCGGGAGATAATGAGCAGTTCTTC.

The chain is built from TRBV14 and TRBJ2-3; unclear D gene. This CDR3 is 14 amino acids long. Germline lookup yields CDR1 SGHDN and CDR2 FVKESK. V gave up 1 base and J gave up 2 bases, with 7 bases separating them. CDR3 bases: TGTGCCAGCAGCCAAGTTATTGACACAGATACGCAGTATTTT. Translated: CASSQVIDTDTQYF.

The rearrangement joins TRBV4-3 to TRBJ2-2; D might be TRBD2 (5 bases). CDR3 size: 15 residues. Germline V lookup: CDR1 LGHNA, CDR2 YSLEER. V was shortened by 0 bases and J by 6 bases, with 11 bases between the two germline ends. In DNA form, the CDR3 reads TGCGCCAGCAGCCAAGAATTCCCCGGGGCCGGGGAGCTGTTTTTT. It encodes CASSQEFPGAGELFF.

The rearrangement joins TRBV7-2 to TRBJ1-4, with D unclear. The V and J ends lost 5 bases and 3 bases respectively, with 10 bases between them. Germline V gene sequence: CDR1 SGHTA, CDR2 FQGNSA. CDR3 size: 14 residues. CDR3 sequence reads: CASSRGGSNEKLFF. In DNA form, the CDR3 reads TGTGCCAGCAGCCGTGGTGGTTCTAATGAAAAACTGTTTTTT.

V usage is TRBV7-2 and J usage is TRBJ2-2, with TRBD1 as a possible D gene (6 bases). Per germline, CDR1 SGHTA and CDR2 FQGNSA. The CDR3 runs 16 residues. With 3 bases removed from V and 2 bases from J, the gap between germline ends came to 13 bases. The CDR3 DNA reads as TGTGCCAGCAGCTTGAACGAAGGGGGAAACACCGGGGAGCTGTTTTTT. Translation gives CASSLNEGGNTGELFF.

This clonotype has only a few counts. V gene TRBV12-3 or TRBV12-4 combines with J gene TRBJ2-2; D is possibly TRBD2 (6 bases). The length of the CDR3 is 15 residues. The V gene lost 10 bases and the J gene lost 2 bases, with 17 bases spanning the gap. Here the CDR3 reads CATHYSGTNTGELFF. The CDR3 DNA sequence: TGTGCCACCCATTACTCCGGGACTAACACCGGGGAGCTGTTTTTT.

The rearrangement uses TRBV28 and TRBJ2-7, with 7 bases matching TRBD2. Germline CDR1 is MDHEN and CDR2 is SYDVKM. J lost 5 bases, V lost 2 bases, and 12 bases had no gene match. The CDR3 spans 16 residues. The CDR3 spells CASSLGMGSGAHEQYF. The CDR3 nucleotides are TGTGCCAGCAGTTTAGGCATGGGGAGCGGGGCCCACGAGCAGTACTTC.

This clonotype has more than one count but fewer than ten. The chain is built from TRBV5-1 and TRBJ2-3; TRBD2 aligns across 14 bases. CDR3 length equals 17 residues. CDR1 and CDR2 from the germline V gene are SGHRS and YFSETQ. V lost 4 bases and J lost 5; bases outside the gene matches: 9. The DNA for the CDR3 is TGCGCCAGCAGCACCGGACTAGCGGGGGGTACAAGAGATACGCAGTATTTT. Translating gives CASSTGLAGGTRDTQYF.

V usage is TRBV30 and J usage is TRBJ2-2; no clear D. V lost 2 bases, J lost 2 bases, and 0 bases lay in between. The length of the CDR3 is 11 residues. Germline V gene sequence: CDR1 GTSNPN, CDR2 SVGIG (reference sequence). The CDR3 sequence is CAWSNTGELFF. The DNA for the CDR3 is TGTGCCTGGAGTAACACCGGGGAGCTGTTTTTT.